This is a list of T cell receptor beta chains from one sample in a study of T-cell reconstitution after alpha-beta-depleted transplantation in children. TCRdb re-called the PCR reads with MiXCR, one entry per CDR3 protein. Of a few hundred thousand distinct CDR3 sequences listed, more than 10% are singletons. The sequencing here drew on PBMCs, taken from the stem cell graft. The source is a human donor who donated a stem cell graft to a child with Fanconi anemia. CDR3s include the opening cysteine and the closing phenylalanine or tryptophan. D genes are given only for firm matches. The size of a clone is reported for some rows only, either as once, few or many, or as a class for expanded clones.

clone size,J gene,V gene,D gene,CDR3 protein,CDR3 DNA
NA,TRBJ2-1,TRBV29-1,TRBD2,CSVVPGLATGEQFF,TGCAGCGTTGTACCCGGACTAGCAACAGGCGAGCAGTTCTTC
many,TRBJ2-3,TRBV4-2,TRBD2,CASSQGDYTDTQYF,TGTGCCAGCAGCCAAGGGGACTATACAGATACGCAGTATTTT
NA,TRBJ1-1,TRBV10-3,NA,CAISEAGDYTEAFF,TGTGCCATCAGTGAGGCAGGGGACTACACTGAAGCTTTCTTT
few,TRBJ1-2,TRBV5-5,NA,CASSFGPQTLYGYTF,TGTGCCAGCAGCTTCGGACCTCAAACTCTATATGGCTACACCTTC
NA,TRBJ1-3,TRBV29-1,TRBD1,CSVEGGQLSGNTIYF,TGCAGCGTTGAAGGGGGACAGCTTTCTGGAAACACCATATATTTT
many,TRBJ1-1,TRBV10-3,TRBD1,CATSGTANTEAFF,TGTGCCACTTCCGGGACAGCGAACACTGAAGCTTTCTTT
NA,TRBJ1-1,TRBV12-3/TRBV12-4,NA,CASTNELNTEAFF,TGTGCCAGCACAAACGAGCTGAACACTGAAGCTTTCTTT
many,TRBJ1-4,TRBV6-5,NA,CASSYGFSATNEKLFF,TGTGCCAGCAGTTACGGATTCTCGGCAACTAATGAAAAACTGTTTTTT
many,TRBJ2-1,TRBV7-2,TRBD1,CASSYGTGFREQFF,TGTGCCAGCAGTTACGGGACAGGGTTTCGTGAGCAGTTCTTC
NA,TRBJ1-1,TRBV11-1,NA,CASSLVRPGRTKLNTEAFF,TGTGCCAGCAGCTTAGTACGTCCAGGTCGGACAAAACTGAACACTGAAGCTTTCTTT
NA,TRBJ1-2,TRBV6-2/TRBV6-3,NA,CASRSLGRDPNYGYTF,TGTGCCAGCAGGAGTCTCGGACGGGATCCTAACTATGGCTACACCTTC
NA,TRBJ1-1,TRBV28,NA,CASSFPASGGWTEAFF,TGTGCCAGCAGTTTCCCAGCCTCGGGAGGATGGACTGAAGCTTTCTTT
NA,TRBJ1-4,TRBV5-5,NA,CASSPPTLGGELFF,TGTGCCAGCAGCCCCCCCACGTTGGGGGGGGAACTGTTTTTT
few,TRBJ2-4,TRBV11-2,NA,CASSLLNIQYF,TGTGCCAGCAGCTTACTAAACATTCAGTACTTC
few,TRBJ1-6,TRBV3-1,NA,CASSQGPPGVYNSPLHF,TGTGCCAGCAGCCAAGGTCCGCCAGGGGTCTATAATTCACCCCTCCACTTT
many,TRBJ1-6,TRBV27,NA,CATSPVRNSPLHF,TGTGCCACCTCCCCAGTTCGGAATTCACCCCTCCACTTT
NA,TRBJ2-7,TRBV11-2,TRBD2,CASSSLLAGGKEQYF,TGTGCCAGCAGCTCCCTACTAGCGGGGGGCAAGGAGCAGTACTTC
many,TRBJ2-5,TRBV5-5,TRBD1,CASSPDRGLGETQYF,TGTGCCAGCAGCCCTGACAGGGGGCTTGGAGAGACCCAGTACTTC
NA,TRBJ2-2,TRBV19,NA,CASSFGRSNGELFF,TGTGCCAGTAGTTTCGGACGATCCAACGGGGAGCTGTTTTTT
few,TRBJ2-1,TRBV12-3/TRBV12-4,TRBD2,CASSPTSGVYNEQFF,TGTGCCAGCAGCCCAACTAGCGGCGTTTACAATGAGCAGTTCTTC
NA,TRBJ1-2,TRBV20-1,TRBD1,CSAGTGGNYGYTF,TGCAGTGCTGGGACAGGGGGCAACTATGGCTACACCTTC
many,TRBJ2-2,TRBV7-9,NA,CASSSVTTGELFF,TGTGCCAGCAGCTCCGTAACCACCGGGGAGCTGTTTTTT
many,TRBJ2-1,TRBV29-1,NA,CSVTGDGFDNEQFF,TGCAGCGTCACTGGGGACGGGTTCGACAATGAGCAGTTCTTC
few,TRBJ1-6,TRBV5-6,NA,CASSLAASSYNSPLHF,TGTGCCAGCAGCCTAGCCGCTAGCTCCTATAATTCACCCCTCCACTTT
few,TRBJ2-5,TRBV10-2,TRBD2,CASNRAGEETQYF,TGCGCCAGCAATCGAGCGGGGGAAGAGACCCAGTACTTC